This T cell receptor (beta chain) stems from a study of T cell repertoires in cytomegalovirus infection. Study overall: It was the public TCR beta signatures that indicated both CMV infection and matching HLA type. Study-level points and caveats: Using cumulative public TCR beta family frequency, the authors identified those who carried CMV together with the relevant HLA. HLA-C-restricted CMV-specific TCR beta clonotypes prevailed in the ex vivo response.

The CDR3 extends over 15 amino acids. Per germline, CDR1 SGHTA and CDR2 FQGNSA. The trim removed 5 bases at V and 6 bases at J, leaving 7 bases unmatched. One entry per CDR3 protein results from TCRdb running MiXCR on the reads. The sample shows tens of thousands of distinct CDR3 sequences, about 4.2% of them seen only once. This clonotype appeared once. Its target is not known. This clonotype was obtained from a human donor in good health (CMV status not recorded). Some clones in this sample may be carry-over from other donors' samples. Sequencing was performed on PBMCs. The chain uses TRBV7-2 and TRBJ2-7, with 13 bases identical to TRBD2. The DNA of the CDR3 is TGTGCCAGCAGCCCGAGGACTAGCGGGAGTGGCGAGCAGTACTTC. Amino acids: CASSPRTSGSGEQYF.